This T cell receptor beta chain was recovered during a study of vaccination and CD4 T cells after COVID-19. Study-wide context: A median of approximately 100 days (range 35 to 161) separated diagnosis from post-COVID sampling. Overlapping spike peptides from SARS-CoV-2, HCoV-NL63, HCoV-OC43 and HCoV-229E served to stimulate the cells. As control conditions, cultures were given either a CEFX pool serving as positive control, an HIV-1 Nef pool, or no peptide at all.

Treatment indicated: approximately 9-day PBMC culture with coronavirus spike peptide pools or control peptides (ViraFEST assay). Via ViraFEST, peptide pools expanded antigen-specific T cells before TCR sequencing. CDR3 size: 15 residues. Trimming removed 6 bases from V and 5 bases from J; junction bases left unmatched: 12. Germline assignment: CDR1 SGHNT and CDR2 YENEEA. With the Oncomine TCR Beta short-read assay, DNA from cultured CD4+ T cells was sequenced. TCRdb called the PCR reads again in MiXCR, with one record for every CDR3 protein. Among around 10,000 distinct CDR3 sequences listed, 35% to 50% were seen once. This clonotype was detected a few times. Its specificity is not known.

Input material: CD4+ T cells from blood, cultured in vitro. This clonotype was obtained from a human donor who had recovered from COVID-19. The chain couples TRBV11-3 to TRBJ1-2, with 7 bases fitting TRBD1. The CDR3 DNA is TGTGCCAGCAGACCGGGACAGTCAGCTCGGTATGGCTACACCTTC. Protein product: CASRPGQSARYGYTF.